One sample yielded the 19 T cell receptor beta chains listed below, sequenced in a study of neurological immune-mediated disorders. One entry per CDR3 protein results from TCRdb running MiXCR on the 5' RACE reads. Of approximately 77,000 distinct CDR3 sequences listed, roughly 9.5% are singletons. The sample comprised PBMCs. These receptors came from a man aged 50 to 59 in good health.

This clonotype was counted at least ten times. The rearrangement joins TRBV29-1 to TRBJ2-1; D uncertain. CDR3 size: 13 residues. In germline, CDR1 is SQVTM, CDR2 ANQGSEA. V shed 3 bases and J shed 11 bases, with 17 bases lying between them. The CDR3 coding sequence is TGCAGCGTTGATTCTCCCGGACGAGAGAAGCAGTTCTTC. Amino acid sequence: CSVDSPGREKQFF.

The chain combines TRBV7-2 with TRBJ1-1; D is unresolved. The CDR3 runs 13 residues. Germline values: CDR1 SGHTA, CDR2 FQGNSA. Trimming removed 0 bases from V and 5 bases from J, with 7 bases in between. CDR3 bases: TGTGCCAGCAGCTTAGCGCAGCGTACTGAAGCTTTCTTT. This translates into CASSLAQRTEAFF.

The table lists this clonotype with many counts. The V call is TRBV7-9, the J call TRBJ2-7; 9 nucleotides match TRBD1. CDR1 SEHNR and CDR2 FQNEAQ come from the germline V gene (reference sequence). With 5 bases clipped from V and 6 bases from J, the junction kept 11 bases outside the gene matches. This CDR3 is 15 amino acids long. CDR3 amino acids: CASSPRDRVFVEQYF. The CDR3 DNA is TGTGCCAGCAGCCCCCGGGACAGGGTGTTCGTCGAGCAGTACTTC.

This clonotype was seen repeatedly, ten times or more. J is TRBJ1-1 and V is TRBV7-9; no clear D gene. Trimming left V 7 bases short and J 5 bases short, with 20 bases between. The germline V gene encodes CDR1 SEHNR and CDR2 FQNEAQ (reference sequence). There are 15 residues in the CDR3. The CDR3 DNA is TGTGCCAGCATCGAGACGTACCCATCATCGACTGAAGCTTTCTTT. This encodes CASIETYPSSTEAFF. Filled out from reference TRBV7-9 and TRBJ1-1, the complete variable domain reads DTGVSQNPRHKITKRGQNVTFRCDPISEHNRLYWYRQTLGQGPEFLTYFQNEAQLEKSRLLSDRFSAERPKGSFSTLEIQRTEQGDSAMYLCASIETYPSSTEAFFGQGTRLTVV.

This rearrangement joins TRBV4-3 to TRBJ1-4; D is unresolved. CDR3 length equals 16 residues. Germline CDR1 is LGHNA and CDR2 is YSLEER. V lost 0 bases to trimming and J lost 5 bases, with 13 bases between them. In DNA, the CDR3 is TGCGCCAGCAGCCAAGATATTGGACGGAGGAATGAAAAACTGTTTTTT. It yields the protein CASSQDIGRRNEKLFF.

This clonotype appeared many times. CDR3 nucleotides: TGCGCCAGCAGCCCTTGGACAGGGGGCACCGGGGAGCTGTTTTTT. Protein: CASSPWTGGTGELFF. The chain links TRBV5-1 to TRBJ2-2; 10 positions match TRBD1. The CDR3 consists of 15 residues. Trimming removed 4 bases from V and 4 bases from J; junction bases left unmatched: 4. CDR1 is SGHRS, CDR2 YFSETQ, per germline.

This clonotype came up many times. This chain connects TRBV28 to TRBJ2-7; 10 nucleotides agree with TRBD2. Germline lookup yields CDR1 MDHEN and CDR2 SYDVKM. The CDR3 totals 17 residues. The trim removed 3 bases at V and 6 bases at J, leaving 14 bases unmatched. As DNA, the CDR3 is TGTGCCAGCAGTTTCGGCATCCTTAGCGGGGGGAAAGGCGAGCAGTACTTC. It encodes CASSFGILSGGKGEQYF.

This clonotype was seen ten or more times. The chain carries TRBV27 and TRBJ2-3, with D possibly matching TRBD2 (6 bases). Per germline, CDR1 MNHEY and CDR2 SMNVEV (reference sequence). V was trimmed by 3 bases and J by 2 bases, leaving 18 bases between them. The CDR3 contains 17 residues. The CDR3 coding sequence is TGTGCCAGCAGTTTGATCAGAGGGACTTACTACACAGATACGCAGTATTTT. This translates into CASSLIRGTYYTDTQYF.

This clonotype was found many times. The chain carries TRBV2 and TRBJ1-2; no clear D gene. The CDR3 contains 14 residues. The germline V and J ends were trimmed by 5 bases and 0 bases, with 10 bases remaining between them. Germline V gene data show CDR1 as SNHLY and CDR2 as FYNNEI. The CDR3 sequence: CASSPVSSNYGYTF. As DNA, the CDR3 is TGTGCCAGCAGTCCAGTGTCGTCTAACTATGGCTACACCTTC.

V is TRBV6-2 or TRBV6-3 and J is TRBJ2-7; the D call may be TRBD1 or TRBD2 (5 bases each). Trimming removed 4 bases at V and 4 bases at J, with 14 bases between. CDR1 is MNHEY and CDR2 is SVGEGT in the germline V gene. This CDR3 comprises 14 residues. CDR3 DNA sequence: TGTGCCAGCAGTTCACCGGGACCCAGGTACGAGCAGTACTTC. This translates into CASSSPGPRYEQYF.

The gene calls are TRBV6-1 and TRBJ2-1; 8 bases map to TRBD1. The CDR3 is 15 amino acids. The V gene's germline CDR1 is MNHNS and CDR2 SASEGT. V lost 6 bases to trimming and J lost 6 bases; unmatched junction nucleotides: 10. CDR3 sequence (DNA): TGTGCCAGCAGCACAGCTTCCAGGGGGCGCAATGAGCAGTTCTTC. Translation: CASSTASRGRNEQFF.

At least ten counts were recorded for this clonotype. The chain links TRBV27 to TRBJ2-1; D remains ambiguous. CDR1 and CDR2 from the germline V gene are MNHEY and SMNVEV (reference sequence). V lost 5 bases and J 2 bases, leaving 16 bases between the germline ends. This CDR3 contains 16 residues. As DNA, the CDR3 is TGTGCCAGCAGTACTCGGGTCAGGCCGACCTACAATGAGCAGTTCTTC. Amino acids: CASSTRVRPTYNEQFF.

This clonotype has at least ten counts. The CDR3 sequence: CASSLKFTSRVYEQYF. CDR3 bases: TGTGCCAGCAGCTTAAAGTTTACAAGCCGCGTTTACGAGCAGTACTTC. The V and J genes are TRBV7-3 and TRBJ2-7; unclear D gene. The CDR3 sequence is 16 residues long. Germline V CDR1 and CDR2: SGHTA, FQGTGA. Trimming took off 1 base at V and 4 bases at J, with 17 bases between the two ends.

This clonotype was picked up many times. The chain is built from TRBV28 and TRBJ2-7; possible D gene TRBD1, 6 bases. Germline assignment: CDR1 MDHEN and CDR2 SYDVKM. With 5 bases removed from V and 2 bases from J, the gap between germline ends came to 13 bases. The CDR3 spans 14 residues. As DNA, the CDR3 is TGTGCCAGCAGTGTCTCCGGGACACCCTACGAGCAGTACTTC. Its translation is CASSVSGTPYEQYF.

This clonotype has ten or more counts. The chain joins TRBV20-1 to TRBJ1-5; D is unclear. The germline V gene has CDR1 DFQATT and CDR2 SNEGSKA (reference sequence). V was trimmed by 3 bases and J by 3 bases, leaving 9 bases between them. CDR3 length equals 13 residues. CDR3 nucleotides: TGCAGTGCTAGCCGACTGGACAATCAGCCCCAGCATTTT. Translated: CSASRLDNQPQHF.

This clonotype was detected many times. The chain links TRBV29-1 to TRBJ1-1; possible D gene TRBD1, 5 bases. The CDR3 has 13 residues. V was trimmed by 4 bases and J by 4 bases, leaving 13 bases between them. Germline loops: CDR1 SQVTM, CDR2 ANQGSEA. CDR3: CSVGEGAGTEAFF. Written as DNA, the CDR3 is TGCAGCGTTGGGGAAGGGGCGGGCACTGAAGCTTTCTTT.

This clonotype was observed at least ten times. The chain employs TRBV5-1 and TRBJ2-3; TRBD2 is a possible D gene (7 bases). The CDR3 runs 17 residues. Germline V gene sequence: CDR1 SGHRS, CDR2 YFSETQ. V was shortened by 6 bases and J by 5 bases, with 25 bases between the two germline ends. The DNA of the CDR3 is TGCGCCAGCACCCGACCTCAGGGAAGGGGGGGCCAAGATACGCAGTATTTT. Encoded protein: CASTRPQGRGGQDTQYF.

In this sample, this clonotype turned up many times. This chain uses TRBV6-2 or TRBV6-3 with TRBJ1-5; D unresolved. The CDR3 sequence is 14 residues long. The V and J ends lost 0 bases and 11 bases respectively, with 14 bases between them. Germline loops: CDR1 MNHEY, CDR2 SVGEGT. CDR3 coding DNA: TGTGCCAGCAGTTACTCGAGTACTGGGCAGGCCCAGCATTTT. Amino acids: CASSYSSTGQAQHF.

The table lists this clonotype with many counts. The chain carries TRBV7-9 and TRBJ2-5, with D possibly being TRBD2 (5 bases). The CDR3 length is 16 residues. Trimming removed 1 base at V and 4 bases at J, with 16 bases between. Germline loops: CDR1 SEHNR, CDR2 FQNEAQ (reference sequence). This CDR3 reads CASSLGVATPGETQYF. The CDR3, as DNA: TGTGCCAGCAGCTTAGGAGTAGCGACTCCCGGAGAGACCCAGTACTTC.